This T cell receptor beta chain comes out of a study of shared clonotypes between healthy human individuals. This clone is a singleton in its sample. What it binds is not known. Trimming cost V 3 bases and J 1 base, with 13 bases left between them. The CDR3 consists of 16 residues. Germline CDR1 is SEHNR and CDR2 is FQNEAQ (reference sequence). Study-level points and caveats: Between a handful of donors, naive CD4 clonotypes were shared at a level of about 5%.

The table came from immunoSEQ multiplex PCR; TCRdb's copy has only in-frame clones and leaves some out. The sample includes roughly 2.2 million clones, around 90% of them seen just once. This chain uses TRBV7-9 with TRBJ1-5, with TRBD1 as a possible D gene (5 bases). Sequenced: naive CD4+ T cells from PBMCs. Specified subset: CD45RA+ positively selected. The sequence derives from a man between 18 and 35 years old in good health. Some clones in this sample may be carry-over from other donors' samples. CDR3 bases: TGTGCCAGCAGCTTCGAGACCGGGACCAGCAATCAGCCCCAGCATTTT. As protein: CASSFETGTSNQPQHF.